Detailed here is one T cell receptor (beta chain). This sample was included in a study of T-cell memory formation after mild COVID-19. This CDR3 region has 14 residues. Unmatched junction bases numbered 4, after V lost 4 bases and J lost 4 bases. Per germline, CDR1 LGHNA and CDR2 YNFKEQ. TCRdb called the 5' RACE reads again in MiXCR, with one record for every CDR3 protein. Of 110,000 or so distinct CDR3 sequences detected, approximately 22% appear once; the ten largest clones hold about 42%. This clonotype was sampled from a man in his late teens or twenties who had mild COVID-19 (a few samples of this study predate the infection). Cell type and time point are not known. The chain combines TRBV4-2 with TRBJ1-2, with 9 bases fitting TRBD1. Sequencing was carried out using PBMCs or a T cell subset sorted from them (not recorded which). CDR3 sequence: CASSPGQGIYGYTF. In DNA, the CDR3 is TGTGCCAGCAGCCCGGGACAGGGCATCTATGGCTACACCTTC.